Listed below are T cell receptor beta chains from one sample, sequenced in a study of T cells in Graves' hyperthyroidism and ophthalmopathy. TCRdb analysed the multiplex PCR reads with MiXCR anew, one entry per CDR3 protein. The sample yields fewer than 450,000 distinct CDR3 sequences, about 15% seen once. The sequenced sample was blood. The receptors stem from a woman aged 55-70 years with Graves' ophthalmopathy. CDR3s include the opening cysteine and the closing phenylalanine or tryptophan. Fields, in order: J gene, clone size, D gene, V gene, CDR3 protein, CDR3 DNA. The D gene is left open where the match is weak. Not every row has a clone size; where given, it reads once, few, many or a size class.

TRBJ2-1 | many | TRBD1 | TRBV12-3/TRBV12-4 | CASTHRQGGYNEQFF | TGTGCCAGCACCCATAGACAGGGGGGTTACAATGAGCAGTTCTTC
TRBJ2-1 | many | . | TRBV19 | CASSIRGANEQFF | TGTGCCAGTAGTATACGGGGGGCCAATGAGCAGTTCTTC
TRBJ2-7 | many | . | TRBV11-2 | CATGGSSYEQYF | TGTGCCACCGGAGGAAGCTCCTACGAGCAGTACTTC
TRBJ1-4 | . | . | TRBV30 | CAWQGTRDEKLFF | TGTGCCTGGCAGGGGACGAGGGATGAAAAACTGTTTTTT
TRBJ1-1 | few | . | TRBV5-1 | CASTRDTGSKAFF | TGCGCCAGCACCAGAGACACAGGATCGAAGGCTTTCTTT
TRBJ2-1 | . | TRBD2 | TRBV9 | CASSPGAIAGDNEQFF | TGTGCCAGCAGCCCAGGGGCCATAGCGGGAGACAATGAGCAGTTCTTC
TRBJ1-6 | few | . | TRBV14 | CASSHKNSPLHF | TGTGCCAGCAGCCATAAGAATTCACCCCTCCACTTT
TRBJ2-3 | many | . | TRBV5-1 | CASSWTTTDTQYF | TGCGCCAGCAGCTGGACTACCACAGATACGCAGTATTTT
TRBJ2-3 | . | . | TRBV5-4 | CASSLVSGKRSDTQYF | TGTGCCAGCAGCTTGGTCTCTGGCAAGCGGTCGGATACGCAGTATTTT
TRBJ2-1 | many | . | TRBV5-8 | CASSPRSFAVDEQFF | TGTGCCAGCAGCCCGCGGTCGTTTGCGGTAGATGAGCAGTTCTTC
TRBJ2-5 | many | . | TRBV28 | CASSPPRSQETQYF | TGTGCCAGCAGCCCCCCAAGATCACAAGAGACCCAGTACTTC
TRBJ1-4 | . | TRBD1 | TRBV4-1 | CASSQTGLSNEKLFF | TGCGCCAGCAGCCAGACAGGGTTGTCTAATGAAAAACTGTTTTTT
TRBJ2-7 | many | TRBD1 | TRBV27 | CASSLSFSFGGTGGFYYEQYF | TGTGCCAGCAGTTTAAGTTTCTCGTTTGGAGGGACAGGAGGTTTTTATTACGAGCAGTACTTC
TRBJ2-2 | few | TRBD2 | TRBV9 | CASSVPQAGPNTGELFF | TGTGCCAGCAGCGTTCCCCAAGCGGGACCGAACACCGGGGAGCTGTTTTTT
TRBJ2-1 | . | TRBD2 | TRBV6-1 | CASSAALAGPHNEQFF | TGTGCCAGCAGTGCCGCACTAGCGGGACCCCACAATGAGCAGTTCTTC
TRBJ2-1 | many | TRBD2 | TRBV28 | CASRSLAGVYNEQFF | TGTGCCAGCAGGTCACTAGCGGGAGTCTACAATGAGCAGTTCTTC
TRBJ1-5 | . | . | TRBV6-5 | CASSYSLGQINKGNQPQHF | TGTGCCAGCAGTTACTCGTTAGGACAGATAAATAAGGGCAATCAGCCCCAGCATTTT
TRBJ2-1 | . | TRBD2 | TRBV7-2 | CASSPTGLATYNEQFF | TGTGCCAGCAGCCCAACGGGACTAGCGACTTACAATGAGCAGTTCTTC
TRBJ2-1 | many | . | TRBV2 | CASSSSAVGEQFF | TGTGCCAGCAGCTCTAGCGCGGTCGGTGAGCAGTTCTTC
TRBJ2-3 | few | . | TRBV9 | CASSVGSLSTDTQYF | TGTGCCAGCAGCGTGGGCAGCTTAAGCACAGATACGCAGTATTTT
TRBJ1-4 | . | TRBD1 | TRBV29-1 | CSALDRNEKLFF | TGCAGCGCTCTGGACAGGAATGAAAAACTGTTTTTT
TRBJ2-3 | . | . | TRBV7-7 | CASSPGTLTDTQYF | TGTGCTAGCAGCCCTGGGACACTCACAGATACGCAGTATTTT
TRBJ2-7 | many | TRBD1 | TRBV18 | CASSQLDRESAYEQYF | TGTGCCAGCTCACAACTGGACAGGGAGAGTGCCTACGAGCAGTACTTC
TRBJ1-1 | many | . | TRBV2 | CASSERAGNTEAFF | TGTGCCAGCAGTGAAAGGGCCGGGAACACTGAAGCTTTCTTT
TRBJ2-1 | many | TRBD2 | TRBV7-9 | CASSRFRLAGQHNEQFF | TGTGCCAGCAGCCGTTTCCGACTAGCGGGACAGCACAATGAGCAGTTCTTC
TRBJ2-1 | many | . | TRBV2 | CASTRLMSNEQFF | TGTGCCAGCACTCGACTAATGTCAAATGAGCAGTTCTTC
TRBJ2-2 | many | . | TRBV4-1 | CASSQGAGANTGELFF | TGCGCCAGCAGCCAAGGGGCGGGCGCGAACACCGGGGAGCTGTTTTTT
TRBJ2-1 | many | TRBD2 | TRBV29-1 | CSVEGLAVNNEQFF | TGCAGCGTTGAAGGACTAGCGGTGAACAATGAGCAGTTCTTC
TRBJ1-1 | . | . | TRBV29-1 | CSVEVGGSTEAFF | TGCAGCGTTGAAGTCGGAGGGAGTACTGAAGCTTTCTTT
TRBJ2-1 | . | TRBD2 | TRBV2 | CASRGGLATNEQFF | TGTGCCAGCAGGGGGGGACTAGCCACGAATGAGCAGTTCTTC
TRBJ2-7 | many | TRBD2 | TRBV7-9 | CASSSPAGSGYEQYF | TGTGCCAGCAGCTCGCCAGCGGGATCTGGCTACGAGCAGTACTTC
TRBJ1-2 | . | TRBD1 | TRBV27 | CASNQGQTSYYGYTF | TGTGCCAGCAACCAGGGACAGACCTCTTACTATGGCTACACCTTC
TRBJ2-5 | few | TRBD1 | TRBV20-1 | CSAHGSDRAYETQYF | TGCAGTGCTCATGGATCGGACAGGGCGTATGAGACCCAGTACTTC
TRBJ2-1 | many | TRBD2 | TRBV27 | CATKTSGPYNEQFF | TGTGCCACGAAGACTAGCGGGCCCTACAATGAGCAGTTCTTC
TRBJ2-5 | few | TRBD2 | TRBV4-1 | CASSVGLAGAGGTPETQYF | TGCGCCAGCAGCGTGGGACTAGCGGGGGCAGGCGGGACTCCAGAGACCCAGTACTTC
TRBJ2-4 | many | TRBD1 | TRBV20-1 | CSPGQGGNIQYF | TGCAGTCCAGGACAGGGAGGAAACATTCAGTACTTC
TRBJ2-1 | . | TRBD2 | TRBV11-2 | CASGPRLAGYNEQFF | TGTGCCAGCGGGCCCCGTTTAGCGGGATACAATGAGCAGTTCTTC
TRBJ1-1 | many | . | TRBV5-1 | CASSLSRLGGTEAFF | TGCGCCAGCAGCTTGTCAAGACTTGGGGGAACTGAAGCTTTCTTT
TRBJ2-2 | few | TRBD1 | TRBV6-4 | CASRVQGLSGELFF | TGTGCCAGCAGAGTACAGGGGTTATCCGGGGAGCTGTTTTTT
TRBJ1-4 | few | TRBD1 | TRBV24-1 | CATSDSGTDDFEKLFF | TGTGCCACCAGTGATTCGGGGACAGATGATTTTGAAAAACTGTTTTTT
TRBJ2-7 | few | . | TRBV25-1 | CASSGRRGSYEQYF | TGTGCCAGCAGCGGACGGAGGGGGTCCTACGAGCAGTACTTC
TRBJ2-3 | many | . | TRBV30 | CAWSVPSPATDTQYF | TGTGCCTGGAGTGTTCCCTCGCCGGCCACAGATACGCAGTATTTT
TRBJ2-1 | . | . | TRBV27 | CASSLLTDNEQFF | TGTGCCAGCAGTTTATTGACCGACAATGAGCAGTTCTTC
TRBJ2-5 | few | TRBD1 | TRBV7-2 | CASSFRDRGLETQYF | TGTGCCAGCAGCTTCCGGGACAGGGGGCTGGAGACCCAGTACTTC
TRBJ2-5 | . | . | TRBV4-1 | CASSHPGRRQETQYF | TGCGCCAGCAGCCACCCGGGACGGAGACAAGAGACCCAGTACTTC
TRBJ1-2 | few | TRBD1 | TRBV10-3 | CAISAPGTGDGNYGYTF | TGTGCCATCAGTGCGCCCGGGACAGGGGACGGGAACTATGGCTACACCTTC
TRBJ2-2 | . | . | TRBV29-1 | CSVWNTGELFF | TGCAGCGTTTGGAACACCGGGGAGCTGTTTTTT
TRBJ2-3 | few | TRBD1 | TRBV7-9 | CASSPGQAGTDTQYF | TGTGCCAGCAGCCCAGGACAGGCTGGCACAGATACGCAGTATTTT
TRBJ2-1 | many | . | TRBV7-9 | CASSLGSPRGGSYNEQFF | TGTGCCAGCAGCTTAGGATCCCCGAGAGGGGGATCCTACAATGAGCAGTTCTTC
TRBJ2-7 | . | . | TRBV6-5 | CASSYAVGGEQYF | TGTGCCAGCAGTTACGCGGTGGGTGGCGAGCAGTACTTC
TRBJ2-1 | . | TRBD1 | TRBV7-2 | CASSVTGGGSYNEQFF | TGTGCCAGCAGCGTGACAGGGGGGGGCTCCTACAATGAGCAGTTCTTC
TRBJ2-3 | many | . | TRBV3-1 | CASSQGPTTDTQYF | TGTGCCAGCAGCCAAGGGCCAACCACGGATACGCAGTATTTT
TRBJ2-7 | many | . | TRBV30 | CAWSHQPRDEQYF | TGTGCCTGGAGCCACCAGCCCAGGGACGAGCAGTACTTC
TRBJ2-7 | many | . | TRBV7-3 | CASSLTSGTPTYEQYF | TGTGCCAGCAGCTTAACCTCCGGGACACCGACCTACGAGCAGTACTTC
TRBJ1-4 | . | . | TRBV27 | CASSLGGRPEKLFF | TGTGCCAGCAGTTTAGGGGGACGCCCTGAAAAACTGTTTTTT
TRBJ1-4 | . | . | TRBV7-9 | CASSSPRSGREKLFF | TGTGCCAGCAGCTCGCCGCGGTCAGGTCGGGAAAAACTGTTTTTT